The clone carrying this TCR beta chain was recorded many times. Its antigen is unknown. The entry originates in a study of T cell repertoires in cytomegalovirus infection. Overall study context: It can be stated that public TCR beta signatures indicated CMV infection as well as a matching HLA type.

MiXCR, applied by TCRdb to the reads, yields one record per CDR3 protein. The data hold 310,000 or so distinct CDR3 sequences, with about 23% observed a single time. Study-wide points: There were HLA-C-restricted CMV-specific TCR beta clonotypes dominating the ex vivo response.

V lost 4 bases, J lost 0 bases, and 15 bases lay in between. Germline V gives CDR1 SGHTA, CDR2 FQGNSA. This CDR3 comprises 16 residues. Sequencing was carried out using PBMCs. V usage is TRBV7-2 and J usage is TRBJ1-1; no clear D. The receptor was isolated from a human donor in good health (CMV status not recorded). Some clones in this sample may be carry-over from other donors' samples. The CDR3 DNA reads as TGTGCCAGCAGCTCATTAGGGAGTCTCATGAACACTGAAGCTTTCTTT. It translates to CASSSLGSLMNTEAFF.